This TCR beta chain derives from a study of shared clonotypes between healthy human individuals. Worth noting for this clone: No antigen is known for it.

The table came from immunoSEQ multiplex PCR; TCRdb's copy has only in-frame clones and leaves some out. Seen here are roughly 2.4 million clones, 90% to 97% observed once, and the top ten hold around 0.13%. Study outcomes and limitations: Tissues were not sampled, only blood, and their repertoires likely differ. Rarefaction showed sorted-subset sequencing was incomplete despite large depth.

V was cut by 6 bases and J by 5 bases, with 13 bases left in between. Germline CDR1 reads SGHTA; CDR2 reads FQGNSA. The CDR3 spans 13 residues. This TCR derives from a man aged 18 to 35 in good health. The sample consisted of naive CD4+ T cells sorted from blood. The subset denotes: CD45RA+ positively selected. The rearrangement uses TRBV7-2 and TRBJ1-1, with D perhaps TRBD1 (5 bases). CDR3 protein: CASRRTGDTEAFF. In nucleotides, the CDR3 is TGTGCCAGCAGGAGGACGGGGGATACTGAAGCTTTCTTT.